The present entry profiles one TCR beta chain with its context. The antigen is not known. This sample was taken from a study of beta chain features in type 1 diabetes. Overall study: Healthy donors and patients showed comparable age, gender and cell yields.

Findings of the study overall: Sampled from patients, naive, central memory and Treg TCRB repertoires appeared more similar than those sampled from healthy donors. Researchers report that Type 1 diabetes patients had moderately but significantly shorter TCRB CDR3s across all four CD4+ subsets.

The CDR3 runs 13 residues. The germline CDR1 and CDR2 sequences are SNHLY and FYNNEI. The V gene lost 5 bases and the J gene lost 6 bases, with 12 bases spanning the gap. The whole isolated RNA underwent reverse transcription, so sequencing captured expressed TCRB transcripts. Clones were read by immunoSEQ multiplex PCR, and TCRdb kept only the in-frame ones, dropping some. There are under 350,000 clones in the sample; roughly an eighth occur only once, and 0.015% to 0.02% lies in the top ten. This TCR was sampled from a man aged 30-40 years with type 1 diabetes. Sequences were obtained from naive CD4+ T cells from blood. The V call is TRBV2, the J call TRBJ2-3; perhaps TRBD1 as D (6 bases). The CDR3 is CASSPGQKDTQYF. The CDR3 nucleotides are TGTGCCAGCAGTCCGGGACAAAAGGATACGCAGTATTTT.